These 11 T cell receptor beta chains were all obtained from the same sample, sequenced in a study of identical twins. TCRdb passed the 5' RACE reads through MiXCR, listing each CDR3 protein once. The sample includes approximately 500,000 distinct CDR3 sequences, roughly a quarter of them seen just once. The data were also submitted as part of a second study, on T cells expressing NK-cell markers.

Material for sequencing was CD4+ T cells sorted from blood. Receptors were obtained from a woman between 18 and 29 years old in good health.

This clonotype has ten or more counts. This chain connects TRBV6-1 to TRBJ2-7; the D gene is possibly TRBD2 (6 bases). In germline, CDR1 is MNHNS, CDR2 SASEGT. Trimming took 6 bases from V and 5 from J, leaving 20 bases between them. The CDR3 has 15 residues. CDR3 nucleotides: TGTGCCAGCAGCCGGGGCCCCTCAGGAGGGAACGAGCAGTACTTC. It specifies CASSRGPSGGNEQYF.

In this sample, this clonotype turned up a few times. V is TRBV7-9 and J is TRBJ2-7; D not certain. The V end lost 1 base, the J end lost 7 bases, and 8 bases lay between the germline ends. CDR1 and CDR2 from the germline V gene are SEHNR and FQNEAQ (reference sequence). The CDR3 is 12 residues long. The chain's CDR3 is CASSLGQWEQYF. For the CDR3, the DNA is TGTGCCAGCAGCTTAGGACAATGGGAGCAGTACTTC.

This clonotype was counted a few times. The CDR3 protein is CASSQKGGTGELFF. Here the CDR3 DNA reads TGTGCCAGCAGCCAGAAAGGGGGAACCGGGGAGCTGTTTTTT. The chain has TRBV3-1 and TRBJ2-2; weak D call: TRBD1 (6 bases). V was trimmed by 3 bases and J by 5 bases, leaving 10 bases between them. The germline CDR1 and CDR2 sequences are LGHDT and YNNKEL (reference sequence). The CDR3 sequence is 14 residues long.

A few counts support this clonotype. The chain employs TRBV3-1 and TRBJ1-1; no definite D call. This CDR3 comprises 14 residues. Per the germline V gene, CDR1 is LGHDT and CDR2 is YNNKEL (reference sequence). V was clipped by 5 bases and J by 5 bases, with 15 bases between them. The DNA for the CDR3 is TGTGCCAGCAGCTACGGTTATGCTTTAACTGAAGCTTTCTTT. Residues: CASSYGYALTEAFF.

This sequence joins TRBV19 and TRBJ2-1; TRBD2 might be the D (6 bases). The V and J ends lost 7 bases and 4 bases respectively, with 14 bases between them. This CDR3 spans 14 amino acids. Germline V gene data show CDR1 as LNHDA and CDR2 as SQIVND (reference sequence). In nucleotides, the CDR3 is TGTGCCAGTACCGCCGGAGGGGCGTACAATGAGCAGTTCTTC. Amino acid sequence: CASTAGGAYNEQFF.

This rearrangement joins TRBV7-2 to TRBJ2-3, with D perhaps being TRBD1 or TRBD2 (5 bases each). Germline V gene data show CDR1 as SGHTA and CDR2 as FQGNSA. The CDR3 spans 14 residues. With 5 bases removed from V and 1 base from J, the gap between germline ends came to 10 bases. CDR3 in amino acids: CASSALGGTDTQYF. CDR3 DNA sequence: TGTGCCAGCAGCGCTCTGGGGGGCACAGATACGCAGTATTTT.

V is TRBV3-1 and J is TRBJ1-6; D ambiguous. Trimming stripped 0 bases from V and 6 bases from J, with 6 bases between. Germline V gene lookup returns CDR1 LGHDT and CDR2 YNNKEL (reference sequence). This CDR3 spans 14 amino acids. Here the CDR3 reads CASSQDGFNSPLHF. CDR3 sequence (DNA): TGTGCCAGCAGCCAAGATGGGTTTAATTCACCCCTCCACTTT.

The chain uses TRBV20-1 and TRBJ1-1, with a tentative D call TRBD1 (5 bases). V shed 0 bases and J shed 4 bases, with 9 bases lying between them. There are 13 residues in the CDR3. In germline, CDR1 is DFQATT, CDR2 SNEGSKA (reference sequence). The CDR3 reads CSAREGAATEAFF. The DNA of the CDR3 is TGCAGTGCTAGAGAAGGGGCGGCCACTGAAGCTTTCTTT.

This clonotype was recorded a few times. V usage is TRBV5-1 and J usage is TRBJ2-7; D may be TRBD1 or TRBD2 (6 bases each). Germline lookup yields CDR1 SGHRS and CDR2 YFSETQ. V gave up 4 bases and J gave up 5 bases, with 16 bases separating them. The CDR3 covers 14 residues. Here the CDR3 reads CASSRGTLLDEQYF. In DNA, the CDR3 is TGCGCCAGCAGCCGGGGGACACTATTGGACGAGCAGTACTTC. The full variable domain, rest sourced from reference TRBV5-1 and TRBJ2-7, is KAGVTQTPRYLIKTRGQQVTLSCSPISGHRSVSWYQQTPGQGLQFLFEYFSETQRNKGNFPGRFSGRQFSNSRSEMNVSTLELGDSALYLCASSRGTLLDEQYFGPGTRLTVT.

The gene calls are TRBV7-9 and TRBJ1-2; maybe TRBD1 (5 bases). Germline CDR1 and CDR2: SEHNR and FQNEAQ (reference sequence). This CDR3 contains 14 residues. The V and J ends lost 5 bases and 4 bases respectively, with 14 bases between them. The CDR3 DNA reads as TGTGCCAGCAGCCGACAAGGACAATCCTATGGCTACACCTTC. It specifies CASSRQGQSYGYTF.

At least ten counts were recorded for this clonotype. V usage is TRBV7-8 and J usage is TRBJ2-1, with D possibly being TRBD1 (5 bases). V was shortened by 0 bases and J by 4 bases, with 10 bases between the two germline ends. Germline V lookup: CDR1 SGHVS, CDR2 FQNEAQ. CDR3 length: 15 amino acids. The CDR3 is CASSLAAGRYNEQFF. The CDR3 coding sequence is TGTGCCAGCAGCTTAGCGGCAGGGCGGTACAATGAGCAGTTCTTC.